This T cell receptor beta chain was profiled in a study of graft-versus-host responses after intestinal transplantation. Study-level information: Induction using anti-thymocyte globulin, followed by tacrolimus and steroids for approximately 3 years, was given to all recipients. Study-wide points: The study found high graft-versus-host to host-versus-graft clonal ratios in allografts of patients with graft-donor T cell macrochimerism.

CDR3 length: 13 amino acids. The germline V gene encodes CDR1 MNHNS and CDR2 SASEGT. The V gene end was trimmed by 5 bases and the J gene end by 7 bases; junction bases not matched to a gene: 7. Method: immunoSEQ multiplex PCR; TCRdb's copy keeps in-frame clones and lacks some. The data hold 99,000 or so clones, with about 82% observed a single time. This clone has only one observation. Its specificity is not known. The TCR comes from a human patient who received an intestinal transplant, so some T cells may come from the graft donor. The input for sequencing was PBMCs, taken 255 days after intestinal transplant. This chain links TRBV6-1 with TRBJ1-1, with TRBD1 matching 7 bases. The chain's CDR3 is CASSIGGWGEAFF. CDR3 in DNA: TGTGCCAGCAGTATAGGGGGCTGGGGTGAAGCTTTCTTT.